This T cell receptor (beta chain) was captured by sequencing in a study of T cells in Graves' hyperthyroidism and ophthalmopathy. The sample holds many counts of this clonotype. What it binds is not known. Study-wide results and limits: Ophthalmopathy could be told apart from stable hyperthyroidism with a 13 V-J model.

There were TCR beta CDR3 regions amplified from RNA transcripts. During a first-round RT-PCR of the TCR CDR3, the HTBI primer set was used. TCRdb processed the multiplex PCR reads anew with MiXCR; each CDR3 protein has one entry. The sample shows 600,000 to 750,000 distinct CDR3 sequences, approximately 15% of them seen only once. On the basis of clinical symptoms, serum thyroxine and TRAb, thyroid ultrasound and orbital computed tomography, diagnoses were made. It was roughly 10 ml of fresh peripheral blood that supplied the PBMCs. The sequencing sample was made of blood. This receptor was obtained from a man aged 50-60 years with Graves' hyperthyroidism.

In DNA form, the CDR3 reads TGTGCCTGTCACCCGGGGACGGAACTTACCGGGGAGCTGTTTTTT. This encodes CACHPGTELTGELFF. This chain uses TRBV30 with TRBJ2-2; either TRBD1 or TRBD2 may supply D (5 bases each). CDR3 length: 15 residues. V gave up 6 bases and J gave up 5 bases, with 19 bases separating them. The V gene's germline CDR1 is GTSNPN and CDR2 SVGIG (reference sequence).